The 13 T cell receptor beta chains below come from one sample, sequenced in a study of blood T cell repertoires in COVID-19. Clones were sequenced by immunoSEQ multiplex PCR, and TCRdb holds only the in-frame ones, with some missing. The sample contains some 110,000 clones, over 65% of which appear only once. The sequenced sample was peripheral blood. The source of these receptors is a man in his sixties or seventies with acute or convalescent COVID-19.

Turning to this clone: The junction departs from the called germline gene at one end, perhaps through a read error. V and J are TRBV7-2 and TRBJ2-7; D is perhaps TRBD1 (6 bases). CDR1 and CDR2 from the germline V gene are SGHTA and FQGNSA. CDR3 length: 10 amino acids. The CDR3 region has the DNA TGTGCCAGCAGCTCCGGGACACCGTTCTTC. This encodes CASSSGTPFF.

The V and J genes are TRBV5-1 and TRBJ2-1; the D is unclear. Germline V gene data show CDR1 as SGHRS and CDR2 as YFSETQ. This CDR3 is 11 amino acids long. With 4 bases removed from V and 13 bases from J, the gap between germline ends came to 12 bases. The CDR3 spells CASSDPSNQFF. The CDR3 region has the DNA TGCGCCAGCAGCGATCCTAGTAATCAGTTCTTC.

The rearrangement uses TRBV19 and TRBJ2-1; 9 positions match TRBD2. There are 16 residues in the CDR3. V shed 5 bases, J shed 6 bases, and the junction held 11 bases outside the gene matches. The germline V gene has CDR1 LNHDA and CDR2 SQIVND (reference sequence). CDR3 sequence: CASSPRVAGVVNEQFF. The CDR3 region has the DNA TGTGCCAGTAGTCCGAGGGTAGCGGGAGTGGTCAATGAGCAGTTCTTC.

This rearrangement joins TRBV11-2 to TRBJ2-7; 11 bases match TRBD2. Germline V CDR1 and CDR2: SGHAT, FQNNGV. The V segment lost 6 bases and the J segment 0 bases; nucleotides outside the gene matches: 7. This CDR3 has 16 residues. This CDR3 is CASRPFGLAGSYEQYF. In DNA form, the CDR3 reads TGTGCCAGCAGACCCTTCGGACTAGCGGGCTCCTACGAGCAGTACTTC.

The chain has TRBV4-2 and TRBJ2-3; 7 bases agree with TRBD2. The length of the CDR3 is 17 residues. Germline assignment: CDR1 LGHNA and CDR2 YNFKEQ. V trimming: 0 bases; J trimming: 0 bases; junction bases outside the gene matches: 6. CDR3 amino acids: CASSQEASGGSTDTQYF. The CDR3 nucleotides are TGTGCCAGCAGCCAAGAGGCTAGCGGTGGTAGCACAGATACGCAGTATTTT.

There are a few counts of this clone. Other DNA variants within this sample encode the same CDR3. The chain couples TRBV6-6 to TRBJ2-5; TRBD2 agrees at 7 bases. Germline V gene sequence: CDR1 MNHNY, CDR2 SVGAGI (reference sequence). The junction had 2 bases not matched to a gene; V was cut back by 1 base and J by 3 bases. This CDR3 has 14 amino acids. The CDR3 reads CASSYWGGKETQYF. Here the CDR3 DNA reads TGTGCCAGCAGTTACTGGGGGGGGAAAGAGACCCAGTACTTC.

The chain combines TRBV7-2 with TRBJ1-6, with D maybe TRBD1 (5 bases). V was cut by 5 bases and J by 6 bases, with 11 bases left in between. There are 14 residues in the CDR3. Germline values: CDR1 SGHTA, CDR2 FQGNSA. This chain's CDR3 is CASSLGPFNSPLHF. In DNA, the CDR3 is TGTGCCAGCAGCCTGGGGCCCTTTAATTCACCCCTCCACTTT. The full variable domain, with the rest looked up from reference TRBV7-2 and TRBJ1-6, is GAGVSQSPSNKVTEKGKDVELRCDPISGHTALYWYRQSLGQGLEFLIYFQGNSAPDKSGLPSDRFSAERTGGSVSTLTIQRTQQEDSAVYLCASSLGPFNSPLHFGNGTRLTVT.

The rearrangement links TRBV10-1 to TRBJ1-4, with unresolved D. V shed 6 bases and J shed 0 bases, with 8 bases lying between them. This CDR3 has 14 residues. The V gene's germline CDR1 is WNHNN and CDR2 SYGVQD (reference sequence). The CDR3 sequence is CASRANSTNEKLFF. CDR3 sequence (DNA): TGCGCCAGCAGAGCCAATTCAACTAATGAAAAACTGTTTTTT.

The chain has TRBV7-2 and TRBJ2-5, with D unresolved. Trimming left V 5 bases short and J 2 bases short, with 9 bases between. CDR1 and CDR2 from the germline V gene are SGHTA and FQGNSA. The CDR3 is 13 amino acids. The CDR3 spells CASSGYSQETQYF. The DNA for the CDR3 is TGTGCCAGCAGCGGATACAGTCAAGAGACCCAGTACTTC.

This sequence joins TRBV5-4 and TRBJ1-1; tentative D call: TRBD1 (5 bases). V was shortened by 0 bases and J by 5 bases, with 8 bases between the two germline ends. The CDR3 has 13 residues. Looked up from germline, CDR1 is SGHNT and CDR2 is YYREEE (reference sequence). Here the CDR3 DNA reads TGTGCCAGCAGCTTGGATAGGGGAACTGAAGCTTTCTTT. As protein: CASSLDRGTEAFF.

The CDR3 is CAISTGGSYEQYF. In nucleotides, the CDR3 is TGTGCCATCAGCACCGGGGGCTCCTACGAGCAGTACTTC. The chain recombines TRBV10-3 with TRBJ2-7, with D tentatively TRBD2 (6 bases). The CDR3 has 13 residues. V lost 6 bases and J 0 bases, leaving 9 bases between the germline ends. CDR1 and CDR2 (germline): ENHRY, SYGVKD.

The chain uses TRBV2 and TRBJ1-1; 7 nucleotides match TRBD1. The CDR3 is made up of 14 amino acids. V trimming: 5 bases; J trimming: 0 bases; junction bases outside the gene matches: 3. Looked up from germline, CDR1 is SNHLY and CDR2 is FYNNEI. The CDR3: CASSRTGVNTEAFF. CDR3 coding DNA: TGTGCCAGCAGTCGGACAGGTGTGAACACTGAAGCTTTCTTT.

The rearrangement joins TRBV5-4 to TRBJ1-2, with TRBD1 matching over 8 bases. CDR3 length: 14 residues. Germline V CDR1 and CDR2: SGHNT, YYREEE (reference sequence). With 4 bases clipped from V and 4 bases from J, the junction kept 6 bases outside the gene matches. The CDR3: CASSTDRVGYGYTF. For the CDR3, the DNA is TGTGCCAGCAGCACGGACAGGGTGGGCTATGGCTACACCTTC. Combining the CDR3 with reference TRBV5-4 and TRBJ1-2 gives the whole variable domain ETGVTQSPTHLIKTRGQQVTLRCSSQSGHNTVSWYQQALGQGPQFIFQYYREEENGRGNFPPRFSGLQFPNYSSELNVNALELDDSALYLCASSTDRVGYGYTFGSGTRLTVV.